This T cell receptor beta chain is drawn from a study of early T cells in non-severe SARS-CoV-2 infection. Whole-study findings and limits: Lookups in VDJdb leaned toward anti-spike CD8 responses and missed private and CD4 specificities.

The TCR library protocol attached unique molecular identifiers to the individual cDNA molecules. Each CDR3 protein is one row after TCRdb ran MiXCR on the 5' RACE reads. The sample records about 62,000 distinct CDR3 sequences, roughly 8.8% being singletons. With 2 bases removed from V and 0 bases from J, the gap between germline ends came to 18 bases. This CDR3 contains 18 residues. Germline V CDR1 and CDR2: SGHVS, FQNEAQ. As regards this clonotype: Its matching antigen is unknown.

This sequence joins TRBV7-8 and TRBJ2-3, with TRBD2 as a possible D gene (5 bases). Sequences were obtained from whole blood. The receptor was isolated from an adult who was a healthcare worker with PCR-confirmed SARS-CoV-2 infection or an uninfected control (not recorded which). CDR3 DNA: TGTGCCAGCAGCTTACAGATCTCGGGGTTATTGAGCACAGATACGCAGTATTTT. The encoded protein is CASSLQISGLLSTDTQYF.